This T cell receptor (beta chain) was captured in a study of cytomegalovirus exposure and HLA in healthy donors (dated by TCRdb to the late 2010s). About the investigation overall: An earlier analysis of fewer than 750 of the donors reported roughly 300 Gb of sequence data and 95 million to 130 million unique TCR beta sequences obtained from around 180 million T cells. An early release covering roughly 640 HLA-typed donors comprised 250 to 350 gigabases of sequencing data and some 79 million unique TCR sequences. Of the approximately 400 genotyped donors, 81% were placed in the genetic ancestry cluster associated with self-reported Caucasian donors. The study aimed to test whether signatures of past pathogen exposure could be identified by cataloging public T cell receptors. Using immunosequencing, the study profiled T cell repertoires from some 670 subjects and related those repertoires to cytomegalovirus serostatus. A separate validation cohort of roughly 110 different subjects was used in addition to the 666-subject first cohort. The study combined high-throughput TCR immunosequencing, statistical association of individual TCRs with disease status, and machine learning to predict cytomegalovirus infection status. In a later analysis, previously published TCR beta repertoires from some 640 donors were re-analyzed and high-resolution HLA genotyping was added so that TCR occurrence patterns could be studied. In the later analysis, no new phenotypic data were used to find candidate immune exposures; instead, reliance was placed on TCR beta sequences and their occurrence across donors. An earlier analysis of several hundred of the donors applied high-throughput TCR beta sequencing to assess whether each TCR beta V gene segment acted as functional or pseudogenic. Alongside the repertoire data, information on donor age, sex, ethnicity and CMV serostatus was compiled. In a later genetic analysis, genome-wide SNP genotypes for about three fifths of the roughly 670 donors were used, and that subset was treated as a discovery cohort. Every discovery cohort repertoire had been produced on one sequencing platform. Class I and class II HLA loci were covered by the typing at four-digit resolution. Typing coverage varied by locus: 629-630 donors for A, B, C, DRB1 and DQB1; some 520 for DQA1; around 570 for DPA1; roughly 450 for DPB1. A handful of DR-DQ haplotypes were handled as single units for association and clustering because linkage in the cohort was strong. On average, approximately 250,000 unique TCR beta nucleotide sequences were sequenced per donor among 398 genotyped donors of the cohort, with roughly a sixth of those sequences being non-productive. What the study reported, not specific to this receptor: A later genetic analysis associated a missense DCLRE1C variant with V-gene and J-gene trimming of TCR beta chains, and an independent cohort replicated the association. In this cohort, only TCR beta chains were sequenced, and detectable features were limited by the absence of alpha or paired-chain data. Cytomegalovirus status was reported to be diagnosed by the classifier with high specificity and sensitivity in both the original and validation cohorts. Roughly uniform sequencing depth across donors was assumed in presence/absence analyses, although this assumption may not hold. A later analysis found that TCR association rates varied across HLA loci, with DRB1 alleles showing the most associated TCRs and HLA-C alleles the fewest. Correlated functional status among segregating V segments might reflect linkage disequilibrium, but an unknown experimental factor could not be ruled out. It was suggested by the authors that the approach could potentially be generalized to other disease states and immunological phenotypes. In a later genetic analysis, fewer N-insertions in productive TCRs were reported among donors in an Asian-associated ancestry cluster than the roughly 700-donor mean. Assigning TCR associations to individual alleles was difficult when HLA alleles, especially DR and DQ, strongly co-occurred. Specific HLA alleles were associated with over 15,000 TCR beta sequences at a false discovery rate of 0.05 in a later analysis. A later analysis found that most CMV-associated TCR beta chains appeared HLA-restricted, with HLA associations seemingly driven largely by CMV exposure. Across donors, most TCR sequences were observed very rarely, whereas some public TCRs were present in many individuals. Three of the identified cytomegalovirus-associated TCR beta chains were confirmed in vitro to be specific for cytomegalovirus antigens. A cluster of highly shared sequence variants was judged likely to be a technical artifact of the sequencing pipeline. In the study, around 160 TCR beta chains were listed as associated with cytomegalovirus. In a later analysis, several top co-occurrence clusters were reported to appear linked to parvovirus B19, influenza, CMV and Epstein-Barr virus. Because HLA typing was missing for some donors at each locus, association tests included only the typed subset. A later analysis found that HLA-associated TCR beta chains were more clonally expanded and had lower generation probabilities than equally common non-associated chains. A further reported finding was that TCR beta sequences accurately predicted the HLA-A and HLA-B alleles for most subjects in the first cohort. The earlier analysis of approximately 590 of the donors excluded 15 to 20 rarely observed V segments, including chromosome 9 orphons, because counts were too low. Some IMGT-functional V segments, including TRBV6-2 and TRBV6-3, could not be distinguished by the 87-base-pair reads and were therefore excluded. The only immune exposure information available for the cohort was CMV serostatus. In an earlier analysis of around 600 of the donors, most TCR beta V segments were observed in productive rearrangements about 87% or about 30% of the time, broadly matching IMGT annotations.

Receptor libraries were prepared by the immunoSEQ multiplex PCR assay. For the multiplex PCR, a mixture combining 60 forward primers for TCR Vbeta segments and 13 reverse primers for TCR Jbeta segments was used. The CDR3 region of rearranged TCR beta genes was amplified from genomic DNA with a multiplex PCR assay. Amplified TCR beta libraries were sequenced as 87-base-pair reads on the Illumina HiSeq System. The published analysis was carried out like this. Across the 700 or so repertoires, a later analysis counted roughly 77 million unique TCR beta chains, 8.5 million to 12 million of which were shared by at least two donors. Raw reads were error-corrected and collapsed into unique sequences by a nearest-neighbor algorithm in which closely related sequences were merged to remove PCR and sequencing errors. CDR3 sequences were aligned to IMGT reference sequences to assign V, D and J gene segments. Each retained sequence needed at least a six-nucleotide match to both a V gene segment and a J gene segment. Rearrangements were classified as productive when the CDR3 lacked stop codons and remained in frame with V and J, and all other rearrangements were classified as non-productive. CDR3 was defined according to IMGT convention as the region running from the second conserved V-encoded cysteine to the conserved J-encoded phenylalanine. The earlier analysis of more than 450 of the donors excluded sequences that lacked an unambiguous match to a single V gene segment. An earlier analysis of fewer than 750 of the donors classified V segments as functional when productive rearrangements were above 56.7% and as segregating when the standard deviation between donors was above 5%. To diagnose cytomegalovirus status from the catalog of TCR beta chain sequences, a statistical classification framework was built. A later analysis assigned V and J genes by comparing TCR nucleotide sequences with IMGT/GENE-DB human TR gene sequences. In a later analysis, CDR3 sequences and most-parsimonious VDJ recombination scenarios were assigned using the TCRdist pipeline. In a later analysis, each TCR beta chain was defined by its CDR3 amino acid sequence together with its V-gene family, and reads lacking a unique V-gene family were excluded. A later analysis removed 592 highly shared, low-generation-probability nucleotide sequences to deal with suspected cross-contamination and a sequencing artifact. In a later analysis, a clonal expansion index was calculated for each public chain from normalized within-repertoire ranks of inferred template counts. Generation probabilities in a later analysis came from a VDJ recombination model fitted to out-of-frame rearrangements, and those results were checked against IGoR. In a later analysis, TCR-TCR, TCR-HLA and TCR-CMV co-occurrence was scored with hypergeometric tests, and a repertoire-size bias correction was applied to TCR pairs. In a later analysis, false discovery rates were estimated by permuting HLA or CMV assignments 20 times. In a later analysis, co-occurring TCRs were grouped using DBSCAN, with TCRdist sequence similarity added in when clustering inside HLA-allele-positive subsets. Co-occurrence clustering excluded repertoires with fewer than 30,000 or more than 120,000 public chains, plus five with anomalous nucleotide sharing. TCRdb provides this immuneACCESS table in a form limited to in-frame rearrangements. Some clones are lacking; in checked studies, under half of them reflect an unresolved V gene, and why the rest are absent is not known. That table gives V, J and clone size, and the DNA gave D and trimming. The sample includes roughly 200,000 clones, with roughly 79% observed a single time. About 2.1% of the sample belongs to the ten largest clones.

Remarks on this clone: Its binding antigen is unknown. One base away there is no much larger clone; base qualities are not given.

In total, roughly 670 healthy bone marrow donors made up the cohort. All cohort members were sampled while nominally healthy, although unrecorded immune exposures were likely present. The donor was CMV seronegative and was included in the group of over 300 seronegative cohort members. Each donor provided a peripheral blood sample, and peripheral blood mononuclear cells were used for TCR beta sequencing. Genomic DNA was extracted from the blood cell samples with the Qiagen DNeasy Blood Extraction Kit. Looking up the germline V gene yields CDR1 MGHRA and CDR2 YSYEKL. The CDR3 measures 16 amino acids from cysteine to phenylalanine. Only the CDR3 region is kept as DNA, spanning 48 bases read in frame from base 1. Trimming takes 0 bases off V and 5 bases off J; junction bases not matched to a gene: 6.

This TCR came from a young man in good health and CMV-seronegative. The chain joins TRBV4-1 to TRBJ2-7; the junction holds 11 bases that match TRBD2. The source material was PBMCs. The CDR3 has the sequence CASSQDRTSGPHEQYF. The sequenced DNA is TGCGCCAGCAGCCAAGACCGGACTAGCGGGCCCCACGAGCAGTACTTC.